Each of the 15 T cell receptor beta chains below was sequenced from the same sample in a study of blood T cell repertoires in COVID-19. Profiled with immunoSEQ multiplex PCR; TCRdb holds only in-frame clones, not every one. This table holds under 250,000 clones, about nine tenths found once. The sequenced sample consisted of peripheral blood. The receptors shown here come from a man aged 60 to 69 who had recovered from COVID-19.

The chain couples TRBV11-2 to TRBJ2-5, with TRBD2 matching over 10 bases. Germline V lookup: CDR1 SGHAT, CDR2 FQNNGV. This CDR3 contains 16 residues. Trimming took 5 bases from V and 5 from J; bases not matched to a gene: 11. The CDR3 nucleotides are TGTGCCAGCAGCCCCCCTTTTAGCGGGAGGTATGAGACCCAGTACTTC. It codes for CASSPPFSGRYETQYF.

This rearrangement joins TRBV9 to TRBJ2-7; D is perhaps TRBD1 (6 bases). Trimming shortened V by 0 bases and J by 1 base, and 11 bases separated the two germline ends. Germline CDR1 SGDLS, CDR2 YYNGEE. The CDR3 contains 15 residues. CDR3 nucleotide sequence: TGTGCCAGCAGCGTAGGCAGAGGGGGATCCTACGAGCAGTACTTC. This gives the protein CASSVGRGGSYEQYF.

The chain joins TRBV9 to TRBJ1-1; a possible D gene is TRBD1 (5 bases). Germline-derived CDR1 and CDR2 are SGDLS and YYNGEE. CDR3 size: 13 residues. V lost 3 bases and J 2 bases, leaving 8 bases between the germline ends. In DNA form, the CDR3 reads TGTGCCAGCAGCGCACAGGTCAACACTGAAGCTTTCTTT. Translating gives CASSAQVNTEAFF. Drawing the rest from reference TRBV9 and TRBJ1-1, the complete variable domain is DSGVTQTPKHLITATGQRVTLRCSPRSGDLSVYWYQQSLDQGLQFLIQYYNGEERAKGNILERFSAQQFPDLHSELNLSSLELGDSALYFCASSAQVNTEAFFGQGTRLTVV.

CDR3 DNA sequence: TGTGCCAGCAGCCGAGGGGGTAACTATGGCTACACCTTC. Its protein is CASSRGGNYGYTF. The rearrangement joins TRBV6-5 to TRBJ1-2; tentatively, D is TRBD1 (6 bases). The CDR3 covers 13 residues. The germline CDR1 and CDR2 sequences are MNHEY and SVGAGI. The V and J ends lost 6 bases and 1 base respectively, with 9 bases between them.

V and J are TRBV19 and TRBJ1-2; no clear D. CDR1 is LNHDA, CDR2 SQIVND, per germline (reference sequence). The CDR3 runs 14 residues. The germline V and J ends were trimmed by 4 bases and 0 bases, with 9 bases remaining between them. The CDR3 loop is CASSTSSANYGYTF. The CDR3 DNA reads TGTGCCAGTAGTACATCCTCGGCTAACTATGGCTACACCTTC. Using reference TRBV19 and TRBJ1-2 for the parts outside the CDR3, the full variable domain is DGGITQSPKYLFRKEGQNVTLSCEQNLNHDAMYWYRQDPGQGLRLIYYSQIVNDFQKGDIAEGYSVSREKKESFPLTVTSAQKNPTAFYLCASSTSSANYGYTFGSGTRLTVV.

The rearrangement uses TRBV2 and TRBJ1-1; 7 bases are a match to TRBD1. The ends lost 2 bases at V and 4 bases at J; junction bases unmatched: 4. The germline V gene has CDR1 SNHLY and CDR2 FYNNEI. There are 14 residues in the CDR3. The CDR3 DNA sequence: TGTGCCAGCAGTGAAACCCCAGGGGGCACTGAAGCTTTCTTT. As protein: CASSETPGGTEAFF. Complete variable domain (other parts from reference TRBV2 and TRBJ1-1): EPEVTQTPSHQVTQMGQEVILRCVPISNHLYFYWYRQILGQKVEFLVSFYNNEISEKSEIFDDQFSVERPDGSNFTLKIRSTKLEDSAMYFCASSETPGGTEAFFGQGTRLTVV.

V and J are TRBV19 and TRBJ1-5; TRBD1 is a possible D gene (6 bases). Germline lookup yields CDR1 LNHDA and CDR2 SQIVND (reference sequence). V was shortened by 4 bases and J by 5 bases, with 12 bases between the two germline ends. There are 14 residues in the CDR3. CDR3 in DNA: TGTGCCAGTAGTAGGACAGTCGGATATCAGCCCCAGCATTTT. Protein product: CASSRTVGYQPQHF.

Concerning this clone: Compared with germline, one end of the junction differs, possibly owing to a read error. This chain uses TRBV7-7 with TRBJ2-5; 14 positions agree with TRBD2. The CDR3 covers 16 residues. Germline V gene sequence: CDR1 SSHAT, CDR2 FNYEAQ (reference sequence). The CDR3 region has the DNA TGTGCTAGCAGCCCCGGGACTAGCGGGAGAGGGGAGACCCAGTACTTC. Translation: CASSPGTSGRGETQYF.

This chain links TRBV11-2 with TRBJ2-7, with D unresolved. Germline V CDR1 and CDR2: SGHAT, FQNNGV. The CDR3 has 15 amino acids. With 3 bases removed from V and 2 bases from J, the gap between germline ends came to 14 bases. The CDR3 sequence is CASSFHSRKAYEQYF. In nucleotides, the CDR3 is TGTGCCAGCAGCTTCCATTCGAGGAAAGCCTACGAGCAGTACTTC. Using reference TRBV11-2 and TRBJ2-7 for the parts outside the CDR3, the full variable domain is EAGVAQSPRYKIIEKRQSVAFWCNPISGHATLYWYQQILGQGPKLLIQFQNNGVVDDSQLPKDRFSAERLKGVDSTLKIQPAKLEDSAVYLCASSFHSRKAYEQYFGPGTRLTVT.

The chain is built from TRBV19 and TRBJ1-3; 7 bases are shared with TRBD1. The CDR3 contains 14 residues. Trimming at V came to 6 bases and at J to 1 base, leaving 3 bases not matched to a gene. Germline values: CDR1 LNHDA, CDR2 SQIVND (reference sequence). This CDR3 is CASRPTGSGNTIYF. CDR3 in DNA: TGTGCCAGTAGGCCGACAGGGTCTGGAAACACCATATATTTT.

This chain connects TRBV5-1 to TRBJ1-1, with no clear D. The CDR3 has 13 amino acids. The V end was cut by 3 bases, the J end by 5 bases, with 11 bases between. CDR1 SGHRS and CDR2 YFSETQ come from the germline V gene. This CDR3 is CASSSRVLTEAFF. DNA of the CDR3: TGCGCCAGCAGCTCGCGTGTTCTGACTGAAGCTTTCTTT.

This clone was seen more than once but under ten times. Distinct nucleotide sequences in the sample also encode this CDR3. V usage is TRBV5-4 and J usage is TRBJ1-3, with a tentative D call TRBD1 (6 bases). Trimming removed 1 base at V and 4 bases at J, with 12 bases between. Germline V gene lookup returns CDR1 SGHNT and CDR2 YYREEE (reference sequence). This CDR3 is 15 amino acids long. CDR3 nucleotides: TGTGCCAGCAGCTTGTCACAGGGTTCCGGAAACACCATATATTTT. Translating gives CASSLSQGSGNTIYF.

The chain recombines TRBV27 with TRBJ1-3; D not certain. The CDR3 length is 12 residues. Trimming removed 8 bases at V and 4 bases at J, with 9 bases between. Germline values: CDR1 MNHEY, CDR2 SMNVEV (reference sequence). The CDR3 sequence is CASGRWGNTIYF. The CDR3 DNA sequence: TGTGCCAGCGGCAGATGGGGAAACACCATATATTTT.

The rearrangement links TRBV5-1 to TRBJ1-1; possibly TRBD1 for D (5 bases). The CDR3 length is 14 residues. V lost 4 bases, J lost 4 bases, and 14 bases lay in between. Germline-derived CDR1 and CDR2 are SGHRS and YFSETQ. CDR3 region: CASSPQGVITEAFF. CDR3 in DNA: TGCGCCAGCAGCCCCCAGGGCGTGATCACTGAAGCTTTCTTT.

The V and J genes are TRBV18 and TRBJ1-6; 7 nucleotides align to TRBD1. V lost 3 bases, J lost 9 bases, and 8 bases stayed unmatched. The CDR3 length is 15 residues. Germline V CDR1 and CDR2: KGHSH, LQKENI. The CDR3 coding sequence is TGTGCCAGCTCACCGTTACAGGGGCAAGGTTCACCCCTCCACTTT. Protein: CASSPLQGQGSPLHF.